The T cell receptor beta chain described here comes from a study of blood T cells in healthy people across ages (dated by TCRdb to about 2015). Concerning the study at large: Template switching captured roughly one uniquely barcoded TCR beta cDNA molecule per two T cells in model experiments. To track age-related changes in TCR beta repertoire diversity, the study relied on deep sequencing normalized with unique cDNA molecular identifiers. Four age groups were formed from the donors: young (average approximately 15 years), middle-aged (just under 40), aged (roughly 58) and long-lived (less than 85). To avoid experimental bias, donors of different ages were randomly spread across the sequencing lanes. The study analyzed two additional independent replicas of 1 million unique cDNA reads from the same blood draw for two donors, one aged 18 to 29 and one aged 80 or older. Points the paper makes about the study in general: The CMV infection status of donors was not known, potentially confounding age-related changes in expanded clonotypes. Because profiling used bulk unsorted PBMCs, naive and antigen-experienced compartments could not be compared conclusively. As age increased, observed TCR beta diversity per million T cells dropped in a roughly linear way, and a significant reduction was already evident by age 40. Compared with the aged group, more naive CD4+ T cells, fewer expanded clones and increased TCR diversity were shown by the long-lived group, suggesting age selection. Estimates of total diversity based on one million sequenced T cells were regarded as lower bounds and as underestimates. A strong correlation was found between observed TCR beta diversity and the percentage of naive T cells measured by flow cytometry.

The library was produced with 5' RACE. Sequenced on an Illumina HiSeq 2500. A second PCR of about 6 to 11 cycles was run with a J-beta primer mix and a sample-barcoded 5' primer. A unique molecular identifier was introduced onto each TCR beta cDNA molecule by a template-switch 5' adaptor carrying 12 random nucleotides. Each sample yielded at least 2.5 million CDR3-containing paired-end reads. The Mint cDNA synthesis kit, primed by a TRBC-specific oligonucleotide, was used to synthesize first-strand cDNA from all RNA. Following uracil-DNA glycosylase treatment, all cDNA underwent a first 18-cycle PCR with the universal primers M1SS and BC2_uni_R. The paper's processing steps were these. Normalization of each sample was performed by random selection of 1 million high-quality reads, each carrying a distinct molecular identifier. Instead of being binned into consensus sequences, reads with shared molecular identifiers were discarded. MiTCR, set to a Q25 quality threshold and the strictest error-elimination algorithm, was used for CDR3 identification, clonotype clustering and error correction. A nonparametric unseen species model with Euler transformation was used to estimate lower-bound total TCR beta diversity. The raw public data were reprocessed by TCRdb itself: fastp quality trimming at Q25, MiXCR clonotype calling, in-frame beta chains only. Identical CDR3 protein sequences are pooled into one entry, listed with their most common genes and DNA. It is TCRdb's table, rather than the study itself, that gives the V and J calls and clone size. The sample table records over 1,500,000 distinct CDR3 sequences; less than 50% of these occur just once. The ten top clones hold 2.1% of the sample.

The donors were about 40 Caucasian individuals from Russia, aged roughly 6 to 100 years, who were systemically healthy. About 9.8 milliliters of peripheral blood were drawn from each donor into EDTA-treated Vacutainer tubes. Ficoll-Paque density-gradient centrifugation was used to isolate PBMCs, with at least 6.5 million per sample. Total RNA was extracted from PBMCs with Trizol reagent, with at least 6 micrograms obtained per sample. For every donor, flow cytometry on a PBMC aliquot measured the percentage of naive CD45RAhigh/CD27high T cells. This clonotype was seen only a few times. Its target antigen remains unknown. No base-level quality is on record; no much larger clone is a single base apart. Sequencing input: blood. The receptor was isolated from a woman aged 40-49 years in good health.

The nucleotide sequence is TGCAGTGCTAGACCCGCGGGGGCCGCAGATACGCAGTATTTT. The resulting protein is CSARPAGAADTQYF. The rearranged chain carries TRBV20-1 and TRBJ2-3; the D gene is perhaps TRBD2, on 7 matching bases. The germline V gene (reference sequence) specifies DFQATT as CDR1 and SNEGSKA as CDR2. The junction shows trimming of 2 bases on V and 4 bases on J, plus 13 bases between the germline ends. CDR3 length: 14 amino acids, cysteine to phenylalanine. The read is trimmed to its CDR3 DNA, 42 bases read in frame from base 1.